A single sample is the source of the 20 T cell receptor beta chains below, sequenced in a study of blood T cell repertoires in COVID-19. The data were produced by immunoSEQ multiplex PCR, yet TCRdb's version contains in-frame clones alone and is incomplete. The repertoire holds about 260,000 clones, 80% to 85% seen once, with less than 5% in the top ten. The specimen sequenced was peripheral blood. Receptors were obtained from a man aged 55 to 69 with acute or convalescent COVID-19.

The chain joins TRBV29-1 to TRBJ2-3, with D maybe TRBD2 (5 bases). The V and J ends lost 5 bases and 1 base respectively, with 13 bases between them. Germline CDR1 is SQVTM and CDR2 is ANQGSEA. The CDR3 runs to 14 residues. The CDR3 loop is CSVSRAGGTDTQYF. CDR3 bases: TGCAGCGTTTCAAGGGCGGGCGGCACAGATACGCAGTATTTT.

The chain joins TRBV11-2 to TRBJ2-7, with a tentative D call TRBD2 (7 bases). In germline, CDR1 is SGHAT, CDR2 FQNNGV. V was shortened by 2 bases and J by 2 bases, with 16 bases between the two germline ends. There are 16 residues in the CDR3. CDR3 coding DNA: TGTGCCAGCAGCTTAAGTGTGGGGGGGCCCGCCTACGAGCAGTACTTC. Translation gives CASSLSVGGPAYEQYF.

V gene TRBV28 combines with J gene TRBJ2-7, with D perhaps TRBD2 (5 bases). V shed 5 bases and J shed 4 bases, with 15 bases lying between them. The CDR3 totals 14 residues. In germline, CDR1 is MDHEN, CDR2 SYDVKM. Written as DNA, the CDR3 is TGTGCCAGCAGTCTTGGGAGTTCCAGGTACGAGCAGTACTTC. It is translated as CASSLGSSRYEQYF.

V gene TRBV11-1 combines with J gene TRBJ2-1; tentative D call: TRBD1 (5 bases). With 6 bases removed from V and 8 bases from J, the gap between germline ends came to 14 bases. This CDR3 spans 13 amino acids. The germline CDR1 and CDR2 sequences are SGHAT and FQDESV (reference sequence). The CDR3 nucleotides are TGTGCCAGCAGATCTACAGGAAAAGATGAGCAGTTCTTC. It specifies CASRSTGKDEQFF.

The chain joins TRBV6-6 to TRBJ1-6; 7 nucleotides match TRBD1. Trimming at V came to 4 bases and at J to 1 base, leaving 4 bases not matched to a gene. The CDR3 runs 16 residues. Looked up from germline, CDR1 is MNHNY and CDR2 is SVGAGI (reference sequence). CDR3 protein: CASSLNRGSYNSPLHF. The CDR3 DNA reads TGTGCCAGCAGTTTAAACAGGGGATCCTATAATTCACCCCTCCACTTT.

J is TRBJ2-5 and V is TRBV7-2; 10 bases are shared with TRBD2. The CDR3 loop spans 18 amino acids. Germline CDR1 is SGHTA and CDR2 is FQGNSA. The J segment lost 0 bases and the V segment lost 2 bases, leaving 9 bases of the junction unmatched. The CDR3 protein is CASSLNLGLAVYQETQYF. The CDR3 DNA sequence: TGTGCCAGCAGCTTAAACCTTGGACTAGCGGTGTACCAAGAGACCCAGTACTTC.

Points on this clone: The sample has other DNA sequences that encode this CDR3 too. The V and J genes are TRBV5-1 and TRBJ2-1, with a possible D match to TRBD1 (6 bases). With 0 bases removed from V and 4 bases from J, the gap between germline ends came to 8 bases. The CDR3 extends over 14 amino acids. Germline CDR1 reads SGHRS; CDR2 reads YFSETQ. CDR3 amino acids: CASSLGGPYNEQFF. For the CDR3, the DNA is TGCGCCAGCAGCTTGGGGGGGCCTTACAATGAGCAGTTCTTC.

This clone was recorded once. The rearrangement links TRBV28 to TRBJ1-1; D might be TRBD1 (5 bases). Germline lookup yields CDR1 MDHEN and CDR2 SYDVKM. V was trimmed by 5 bases and J by 1 base, leaving 17 bases between them. The CDR3 runs to 16 residues. The CDR3 nucleotides read TGTGCCAGCAGTCTTTCAGTTAGCGGACAGAACACTGAAGCTTTCTTT. Residues: CASSLSVSGQNTEAFF. The full variable domain, completed using reference TRBV28 and TRBJ1-1, is DVKVTQSSRYLVKRTGEKVFLECVQDMDHENMFWYRQDPGLGLRLIYFSYDVKMKEKGDIPEGYSVSREKKERFSLILESASTNQTSMYLCASSLSVSGQNTEAFFGQGTRLTVV.

This clone appeared once. This chain links TRBV25-1 with TRBJ2-1; possible D gene TRBD2, 6 bases. CDR1 is MGHDK, CDR2 SYGVNS, per germline. Trimming removed 5 bases from V and 0 bases from J, with 11 bases in between. The length of the CDR3 is 15 residues. The CDR3 region has the DNA TGTGCCAGCAGTCGTACGGGGGACTCCTACAATGAGCAGTTCTTC. Amino acid sequence: CASSRTGDSYNEQFF.

A few counts support this clone. The chain employs TRBV7-3 and TRBJ1-1; 10 nucleotides match TRBD1. J gave up 5 bases and V 5 bases, and 8 bases lay outside the gene matches. The CDR3 has 15 residues. The germline V gene has CDR1 SGHTA and CDR2 FQGTGA. CDR3 DNA sequence: TGTGCCAGCAGCAGACAGGGGGCGCAGGGGACTGAAGCTTTCTTT. Translated, it gives CASSRQGAQGTEAFF.

The V and J genes are TRBV4-3 and TRBJ2-1; 8 nucleotides match TRBD2. The CDR3 sequence is 17 residues long. Germline CDR1 LGHNA, CDR2 YSLEER. V lost 2 bases and J lost 6; bases outside the gene matches: 12. The CDR3 loop reads CASSQIKTSGGINEQFF. The CDR3 region has the DNA TGCGCCAGCAGCCAAATTAAAACTAGCGGAGGAATCAATGAGCAGTTCTTC.

The V and J genes are TRBV29-1 and TRBJ2-7; D possibly corresponds to TRBD1 (8 bases). Germline V lookup: CDR1 SQVTM, CDR2 ANQGSEA. V was pared by 3 bases and J by 4 bases, with 16 bases between. The CDR3 is 14 amino acids. Here the CDR3 reads CSVDLDREGYEQYF. CDR3 coding DNA: TGCAGCGTTGATTTGGACAGGGAGGGGTACGAGCAGTACTTC.

This chain joins TRBV21-1 and TRBJ2-7; whether TRBD2, the table's D call, matches the DNA was not checked. TRBV21-1 is recorded as a pseudogene. The CDR3 has 12 residues. The CDR3 DNA reads TGTGCCAGCAGCCTCCGCGGGCCTGAGCAGTACTTC. It translates to CASSLRGPEQYF.

The J gene is TRBJ2-3, the V gene TRBV5-4; 7 nucleotides line up with TRBD2. The germline V gene has CDR1 SGHNT and CDR2 YYREEE (reference sequence). Trimming took 4 bases from V and 2 from J; bases not matched to a gene: 16. This CDR3 has 18 amino acids. CDR3 residues: CASSRSSGGTFITDTQYF. CDR3 sequence (DNA): TGTGCCAGCAGCCGGTCTAGCGGCGGGACTTTCATCACAGATACGCAGTATTTT.

The V gene is TRBV2, the J gene TRBJ2-1; possibly TRBD1 for D (6 bases). The CDR3 length is 13 residues. V was clipped by 6 bases and J by 4 bases, with 10 bases between them. Per germline, CDR1 SNHLY and CDR2 FYNNEI. CDR3: CASSTQGYNEQFF. In DNA form, the CDR3 reads TGTGCCAGCAGCACTCAGGGGTACAATGAGCAGTTCTTC.

The rearrangement joins TRBV5-1 to TRBJ2-3; D uncertain. The germline V gene encodes CDR1 SGHRS and CDR2 YFSETQ. V lost 2 bases to trimming and J lost 6 bases, with 7 bases between them. The CDR3 contains 12 residues. The DNA of the CDR3 is TGCGCCAGCAGCTTCTCCTCGGATACGCAGTATTTT. Translation gives CASSFSSDTQYF.

This sequence joins TRBV19 and TRBJ1-6, with a possible D match to TRBD1 (5 bases). The germline V gene encodes CDR1 LNHDA and CDR2 SQIVND (reference sequence). CDR3 length equals 16 residues. V was pared by 6 bases and J by 0 bases, with 12 bases between. The CDR3 sequence is CASRLQASSYNSPLHF. In nucleotides, the CDR3 is TGTGCCAGTAGGCTACAGGCGAGCTCCTATAATTCACCCCTCCACTTT. The full variable domain, completed using reference TRBV19 and TRBJ1-6, is DGGITQSPKYLFRKEGQNVTLSCEQNLNHDAMYWYRQDPGQGLRLIYYSQIVNDFQKGDIAEGYSVSREKKESFPLTVTSAQKNPTAFYLCASRLQASSYNSPLHFGNGTRLTVT.

The V and J genes are TRBV10-3 and TRBJ2-2; TRBD1 might be the D (6 bases). Looked up from germline, CDR1 is ENHRY and CDR2 is SYGVKD. The CDR3 length is 15 residues. Trimming removed 6 bases at V and 1 base at J, with 12 bases between. The CDR3 sequence: CAISPDRMNTGELFF. DNA for the CDR3: TGTGCCATCAGCCCGGACAGAATGAACACCGGGGAGCTGTTTTTT.

The chain carries TRBV28 and TRBJ1-4, with 7 bases identical to TRBD1. J gave up 4 bases and V 8 bases, and 4 bases lay outside the gene matches. Germline assignment: CDR1 MDHEN and CDR2 SYDVKM. The CDR3 contains 13 residues. CDR3 coding DNA: TGTGCCAGCCGGGACAGCCATAATGAAAAACTGTTTTTT. It encodes CASRDSHNEKLFF.

The CDR3 nucleotides are TGTGCCAGCAGCCAAGATTTTGGGGTCACTAGCTCCTATAATTCACCCCTCCACTTT. Amino acids: CASSQDFGVTSSYNSPLHF. The chain recombines TRBV4-2 with TRBJ1-6; no firm D call. The V and J ends lost 0 bases and 0 bases respectively, with 15 bases between them. The CDR3 length is 19 residues. Germline loops: CDR1 LGHNA, CDR2 YNFKEQ.